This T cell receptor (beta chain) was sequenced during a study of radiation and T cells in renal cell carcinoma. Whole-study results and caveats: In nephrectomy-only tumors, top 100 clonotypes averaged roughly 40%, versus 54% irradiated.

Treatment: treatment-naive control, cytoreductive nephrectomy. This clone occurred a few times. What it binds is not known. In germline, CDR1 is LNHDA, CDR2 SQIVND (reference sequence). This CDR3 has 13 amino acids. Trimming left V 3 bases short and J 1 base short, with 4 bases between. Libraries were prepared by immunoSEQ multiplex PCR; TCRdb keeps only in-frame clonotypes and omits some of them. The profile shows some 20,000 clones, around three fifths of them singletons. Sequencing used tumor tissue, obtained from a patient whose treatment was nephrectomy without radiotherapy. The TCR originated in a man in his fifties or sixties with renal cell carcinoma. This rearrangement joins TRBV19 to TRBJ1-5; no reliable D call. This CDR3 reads CASSIPSNQPQHF. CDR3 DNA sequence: TGTGCCAGTAGTATCCCCAGCAATCAGCCCCAGCATTTT.